This entry features one T cell receptor (beta chain) sequence. Antigen unknown. These data originate in a study of T cell responses to AZD1222 COVID-19 vaccine. Study results and limitations: Vaccine-associated CD4 TCRs ranged over spike, dominating at 160-218 and 743-854.

Germline-derived CDR1 and CDR2 are SGHVS and FQNEAQ. V shed 5 bases and J shed 8 bases, with 13 bases lying between them. This CDR3 spans 13 amino acids. Libraries were prepared by immunoSEQ multiplex PCR; TCRdb keeps only in-frame clonotypes and omits some of them. This sample has roughly 120,000 clones, with approximately 85% found just once. Specimen: peripheral blood, collected on day 0 of AZD1222 vaccination. This chain joins TRBV7-8 and TRBJ2-4; D call uncertain. The clonotype originates from an adult in good health. The CDR3, as DNA: TGTGCCAGCAGCCGTCCCGGTGTGGACATTCAGTACTTC. Translated, it gives CASSRPGVDIQYF.